This T cell receptor (beta chain) derives from a study of T cell repertoires in cytomegalovirus infection. General observations from the study: Carriers of CMV and the relevant HLA type were discriminated by public TCR beta frequency. Predominance within the ex vivo response was attributable to HLA-C-restricted CMV-specific TCR beta clonotypes.

This clonotype has just one count. What it binds is not known. TCRdb itself ran the reads through MiXCR, one entry per CDR3 protein. The sample consists of over 300,000 distinct CDR3 sequences, roughly 16% of them appearing once. J gave up 3 bases and V 3 bases, and 8 bases lay outside the gene matches. Germline V gene lookup returns CDR1 MDHEN and CDR2 SYDVKM. The CDR3 is 17 residues long. The chain couples TRBV28 to TRBJ2-2; 9 positions agree with TRBD1. This clonotype originated in a human donor in good health (CMV status not recorded). Some clones in this sample may be carry-over from other donors' samples. Specimen: PBMCs. In nucleotides, the CDR3 is TGTGCCAGCAGTTTCCCTCGGGACAGGGTTTACACCGGGGAGCTGTTTTTT. It encodes CASSFPRDRVYTGELFF.